These 21 T cell receptor beta chains originate from one sample sequenced in a study of CD8 T cells in ankylosing spondylitis (dated by TCRdb to 2017 to 2019). The protocol used for the library was 5' RACE. TCRdb names Illumina HiSeq 2500 as the instrument used. TCRdb reanalyzed the raw reads on its own, using fastp at Q25 for trimming and MiXCR for clone calling, and kept in-frame beta chains. Each CDR3 protein appears once, grouped with its most common genes and DNA. This sample comprises 200,000 to 300,000 distinct CDR3 sequences, roughly a tenth of them detected only once. 2.5% to 3% of the sample belongs to the ten largest clones. The sequenced material came from blood, either unsorted or a sorted T cell fraction (not recorded which). The receptor set was obtained from a male donor with ankylosing spondylitis or in good health (not recorded which).

This clonotype was recorded many times. The chain carries TRBV9 and TRBJ2-1; 8 bases match TRBD1. Germline CDR1 is SGDLS and CDR2 is YYNGEE. Trimming took 0 bases from V and 3 from J; bases not matched to a gene: 2. The CDR3 length is 15 residues. CDR3 residues: CASSVVTGGYNEQFF. Here the CDR3 DNA reads TGTGCCAGCAGCGTAGTCACAGGGGGCTACAATGAGCAGTTCTTC.

Comments on this clonotype: It may be a read error: a sequence one base away is much more abundant. CDR3 coding DNA: TGTGCCGTCAGCGGGCCGGGACAGGGATGGAATGAGCAGTTCTTC. This encodes CAVSGPGQGWNEQFF. The chain recombines TRBV10-3 with TRBJ2-1; 9 bases are a match to TRBD1. The germline CDR1 and CDR2 sequences are ENHRY and SYGVKD. This CDR3 spans 15 amino acids.

This clonotype was detected ten times or more. The CDR3 coding sequence is TGTGCCAGCAGCCAAGGGGACAGGGAATCGAATGAGCAGTTCTTC. Residues: CASSQGDRESNEQFF. The V and J genes are TRBV3-1 and TRBJ2-1; 9 positions match TRBD1. This CDR3 contains 15 residues. Germline CDR1 is LGHDT and CDR2 is YNNKEL (reference sequence). V shed 1 base and J 7 bases; nucleotides not matched to a gene: 5.

This clonotype was counted between two and nine times. The gene calls are TRBV30 and TRBJ1-2; D call uncertain. V was pared by 4 bases and J by 5 bases, with 26 bases between. The germline V gene encodes CDR1 GTSNPN and CDR2 SVGIG (reference sequence). CDR3 length: 17 residues. CDR3 bases: TGTGCCTGGAATAGTCGCGCACTCGGCCGGGGTCTTTATGGCTACACCTTC. It encodes CAWNSRALGRGLYGYTF.

The table lists this clonotype with many counts. The rearrangement links TRBV20-1 to TRBJ1-2; 8 positions agree with TRBD1. Germline CDR1 and CDR2: DFQATT and SNEGSKA (reference sequence). V shed 4 bases, J shed 6 bases, and the junction held 10 bases outside the gene matches. CDR3 length: 14 amino acids. Here the CDR3 reads CSAITGGFGNGYTF. CDR3 sequence (DNA): TGCAGTGCTATAACAGGGGGGTTCGGGAATGGCTACACCTTC.

The chain recombines TRBV3-1 with TRBJ2-7; D possibly corresponds to TRBD2 (5 bases). V was cut by 0 bases and J by 1 base, with 7 bases left in between. The germline V gene has CDR1 LGHDT and CDR2 YNNKEL (reference sequence). The CDR3 is 14 residues long. CDR3 nucleotide sequence: TGTGCCAGCAGCCAAGATGGAGGATCCTACGAGCAGTACTTC. It codes for CASSQDGGSYEQYF.

CDR3 bases: TGTGCCTGGAGTTTGGAGCTGGAGACCCAGTACTTC. It yields the protein CAWSLELETQYF. The chain couples TRBV30 to TRBJ2-5; D unresolved. The CDR3 has 12 residues. Per germline, CDR1 GTSNPN and CDR2 SVGIG (reference sequence). Trimming left V 2 bases short and J 5 bases short, with 9 bases between. The entire variable domain, with the rest obtained from reference TRBV30 and TRBJ2-5, is as follows: SQTIHQWPATLVQPVGSPLSLECTVEGTSNPNLYWYRQAAGRGLQLLFYSVGIGQISSEVPQNLSASRPQDRQFILSSKKLLLSDSGFYLCAWSLELETQYFGPGTRLLVL.

The chain employs TRBV5-6 and TRBJ2-2, with D perhaps TRBD1 (5 bases). Per germline, CDR1 SGHDT and CDR2 YYEEEE. V was trimmed by 4 bases and J by 6 bases, leaving 10 bases between them. The CDR3 length is 13 residues. The CDR3 here is CASSPGHPGELFF. The CDR3 coding sequence is TGTGCCAGCAGCCCCGGACACCCCGGGGAGCTGTTTTTT.

This clonotype was seen many times. The chain links TRBV27 to TRBJ1-3, with TRBD1 matching 8 bases. The CDR3 runs to 14 residues. V shed 5 bases and J 4 bases; nucleotides not matched to a gene: 4. CDR1 is MNHEY and CDR2 is SMNVEV in the germline V gene (reference sequence). CDR3 sequence (DNA): TGTGCCAGCAGTCCCAGGGGGCAAGGAAACACCATATATTTT. Its translation: CASSPRGQGNTIYF.

This clonotype appeared many times. The chain links TRBV3-1 to TRBJ2-3; 10 bases fit TRBD2. The CDR3 is 18 residues long. V lost 4 bases to trimming and J lost 4 bases; unmatched junction nucleotides: 14. Germline CDR1 is LGHDT and CDR2 is YNNKEL (reference sequence). The CDR3 nucleotides are TGTGCCAGCAGCCCCTCGGAGCGGGGGGGCCGGTCGGCAGATACGCAGTATTTT. This sequence encodes CASSPSERGGRSADTQYF.

This clonotype was detected a few times. This rearrangement joins TRBV6-2 or TRBV6-3 to TRBJ2-7; D perhaps matches TRBD1 (5 bases). In germline, CDR1 is MNHEY, CDR2 SVGEGT. The CDR3 is 13 residues long. V was pared by 8 bases and J by 2 bases, with 13 bases between. CDR3 sequence reads: CASLPDSAYEQYF. The CDR3 DNA reads as TGTGCCAGCCTCCCCGACAGCGCCTACGAGCAGTACTTC.

Turning to this clonotype: This CDR3 is missing its conserved last phenylalanine or tryptophan, likely due to a read error. The J gene is TRBJ2-7, the V gene TRBV10-3; D perhaps matches TRBD2 (6 bases). Germline V gene lookup returns CDR1 ENHRY and CDR2 SYGVKD. Trimming stripped 10 bases from V and 6 bases from J, with 16 bases between. The length of the CDR3 is 12 residues. CDR3 in DNA: TGTGCCAGCCGAGCGGAGGGCTCCGAGCAGTACTAC. It codes for CASRAEGSEQYY.

This clonotype has just a few counts. V and J are TRBV11-2 and TRBJ2-3; D is uncertain. V lost 1 base and J lost 0, with 14 bases in between. The CDR3 runs 17 residues. Germline CDR1 SGHAT, CDR2 FQNNGV. The CDR3 sequence: CASSLGIRQSSTDTQYF. The CDR3, as DNA: TGTGCCAGCAGCTTAGGTATACGGCAGTCTAGCACAGATACGCAGTATTTT.

In the case of this clonotype: This may be a read error: a much more frequent sequence differs by one nucleotide. The chain joins TRBV7-2 to TRBJ2-1, with TRBD2 matching 10 bases. In germline, CDR1 is SGHTA, CDR2 FQGNSA. The CDR3 is 15 amino acids. The J segment lost 4 bases and the V segment lost 7 bases, leaving 7 bases of the junction unmatched. The CDR3 loop reads CASNPERGGYNEQFF. The CDR3 DNA is TGTGCCAGCAACCCCGAGCGGGGGGGATACAATGAGCAGTTCTTC.

The sample holds many counts of this clonotype. This chain links TRBV12-3 or TRBV12-4 with TRBJ2-7, with TRBD1 identical over 10 bases. The CDR3 is made up of 15 amino acids. With 4 bases clipped from V and 5 bases from J, the junction kept 8 bases outside the gene matches. The CDR3 DNA reads TGTGCCAGCAGTTCAGGACGACAGGGGGCGAACGAGCAGTACTTC. It is translated as CASSSGRQGANEQYF.

This chain joins TRBV4-1 and TRBJ2-7; a weak D match, TRBD1 (6 bases). The CDR3 is 15 amino acids. Deletions cut 0 bases from V and 6 bases from J, with 15 bases between. Germline V gene lookup returns CDR1 MGHRA and CDR2 YSYEKL. The CDR3 reads CASSQEQGHSPEQYF. Written as DNA, the CDR3 is TGCGCCAGCAGCCAAGAGCAGGGGCACAGCCCCGAGCAGTACTTC.

This clonotype was picked up a small number of times. The V call is TRBV20-1, the J call TRBJ2-5; TRBD2 matches at 10 bases. The CDR3 runs to 14 residues. The V gene's germline CDR1 is DFQATT and CDR2 SNEGSKA (reference sequence). V shed 3 bases, J shed 2 bases, and the junction held 3 bases outside the gene matches. The CDR3 region has the DNA TGCAGTGCTAGTAGCGGGGGGTCTCAAGAGACCCAGTACTTC. Its protein is CSASSGGSQETQYF.

This clonotype was seen only a few times. The V and J genes are TRBV12-3 or TRBV12-4 and TRBJ2-1, with 8 nucleotides matching TRBD1. Losses at the gene ends were 2 bases for V and 2 bases for J; bases not matched to a gene: 2. The CDR3 has 15 amino acids. This CDR3 is CASSLKQGAYNEQFF. The DNA for the CDR3 is TGTGCCAGCAGTTTAAAACAGGGGGCCTACAATGAGCAGTTCTTC.

This clonotype was found many times. This chain joins TRBV10-3 and TRBJ1-1; D is unclear. V was clipped by 3 bases and J by 2 bases, with 13 bases between them. The CDR3 is 15 residues long. Germline values: CDR1 ENHRY, CDR2 SYGVKD. In nucleotides, the CDR3 is TGTGCCATCAGTGAACGGGGAGATGATAACACTGAAGCTTTCTTT. This translates into CAISERGDDNTEAFF.

This clonotype was picked up many times. The chain employs TRBV5-1 and TRBJ2-5; 8 bases map to TRBD1. V lost 4 bases and J lost 5; bases outside the gene matches: 13. Germline V lookup: CDR1 SGHRS, CDR2 YFSETQ. CDR3 size: 16 residues. The chain's CDR3 is CASSLIGQGVGETQYF. DNA for the CDR3: TGCGCCAGCAGCCTGATCGGACAGGGAGTCGGGGAGACCCAGTACTTC.

This clonotype was recorded at least ten times. This sequence joins TRBV3-1 and TRBJ2-3; D may be TRBD2 (6 bases). Germline CDR1 is LGHDT and CDR2 is YNNKEL (reference sequence). The CDR3 spans 14 residues. Trimming took 1 base from V and 5 from J, leaving 10 bases between them. CDR3 DNA sequence: TGTGCCAGCAGCCAAGGACGGGGGAAAGATACGCAGTATTTT. Residues: CASSQGRGKDTQYF.